The clone carrying this T cell receptor beta chain turned up a few times. Its target is not known. These data belong to a study of T cell responses to AZD1222 COVID-19 vaccine. General study findings and limits: Baseline serostatus was positive in only a handful of AZD1222 recipients. The study reported that nearly half of spike-specific TCRs target unmutated variant regions. Spike-specific TCR breadth and depth rose after two AZD1222 doses.

J gave up 2 bases and V 0 bases, and 1 base lay outside the gene matches. This CDR3 spans 16 amino acids. The germline V gene has CDR1 MNHNS and CDR2 SASEGT. The method was immunoSEQ multiplex PCR; TCRdb's version includes in-frame clones alone and lacks a portion of them. The sample records around 80,000 clones, roughly 88% being singletons. The sample consisted of peripheral blood, taken 28 days after the second AZD1222 dose. V and J are TRBV6-1 and TRBJ2-1, with 10 bases lining up with TRBD2. The sequence was collected from an adult who received the AZD1222 COVID-19 vaccine. CDR3 DNA sequence: TGTGCCAGCAGTGAAGCCAGCGGGGGGGCCTACAATGAGCAGTTCTTC. Translating it yields CASSEASGGAYNEQFF.